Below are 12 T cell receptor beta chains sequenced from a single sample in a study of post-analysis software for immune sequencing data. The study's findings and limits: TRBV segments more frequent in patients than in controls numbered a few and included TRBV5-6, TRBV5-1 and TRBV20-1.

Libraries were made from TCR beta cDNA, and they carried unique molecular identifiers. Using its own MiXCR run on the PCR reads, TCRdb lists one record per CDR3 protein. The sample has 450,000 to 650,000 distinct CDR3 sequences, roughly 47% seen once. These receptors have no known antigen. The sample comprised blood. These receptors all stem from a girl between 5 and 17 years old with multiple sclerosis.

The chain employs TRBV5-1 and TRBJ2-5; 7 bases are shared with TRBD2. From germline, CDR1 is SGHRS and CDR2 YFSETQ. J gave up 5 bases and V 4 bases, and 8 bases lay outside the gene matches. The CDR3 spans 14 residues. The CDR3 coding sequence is TGCGCCAGCAGCCTCCCCGCGGGAGAGGAGACCCAGTACTTC. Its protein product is CASSLPAGEETQYF.

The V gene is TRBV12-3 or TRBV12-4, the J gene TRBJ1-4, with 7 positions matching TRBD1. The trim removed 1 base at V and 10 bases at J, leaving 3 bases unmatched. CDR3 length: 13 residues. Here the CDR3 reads CASSLGQGGKLFF. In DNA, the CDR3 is TGTGCCAGCAGTTTAGGACAGGGCGGAAAACTGTTTTTT.

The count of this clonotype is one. The chain's CDR3 is CSVEGIYGGSYGYTF. The CDR3 nucleotides are TGCAGCGTTGAAGGAATTTACGGGGGTAGCTATGGCTACACCTTC. This rearrangement joins TRBV29-1 to TRBJ1-2; a weak D match, TRBD1 (5 bases). The length of the CDR3 is 15 residues. Germline CDR1 SQVTM, CDR2 ANQGSEA. Deletions cut 1 base from V and 4 bases from J, with 16 bases between.

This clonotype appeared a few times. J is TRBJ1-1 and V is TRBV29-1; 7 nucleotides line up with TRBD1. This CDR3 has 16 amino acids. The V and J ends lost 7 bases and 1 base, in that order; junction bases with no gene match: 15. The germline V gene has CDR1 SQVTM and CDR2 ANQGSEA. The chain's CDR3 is CSGKTGTAVSNTEAFF. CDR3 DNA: TGCAGCGGGAAGACCGGGACAGCGGTCTCGAACACTGAAGCTTTCTTT.

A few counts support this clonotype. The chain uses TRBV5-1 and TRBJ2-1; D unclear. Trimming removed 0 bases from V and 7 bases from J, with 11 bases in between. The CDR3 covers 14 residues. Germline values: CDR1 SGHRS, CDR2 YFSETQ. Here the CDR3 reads CASSLGGPGNEQFF. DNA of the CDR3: TGCGCCAGCAGCTTGGGCGGCCCCGGTAATGAGCAGTTCTTC.

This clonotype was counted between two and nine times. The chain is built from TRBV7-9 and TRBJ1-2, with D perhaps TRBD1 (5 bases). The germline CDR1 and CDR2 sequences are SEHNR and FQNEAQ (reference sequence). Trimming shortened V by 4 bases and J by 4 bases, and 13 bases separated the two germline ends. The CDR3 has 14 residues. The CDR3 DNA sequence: TGTGCCAGCAGCTGGTCAGGGCGCAGCTATGGCTACACCTTC. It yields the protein CASSWSGRSYGYTF.

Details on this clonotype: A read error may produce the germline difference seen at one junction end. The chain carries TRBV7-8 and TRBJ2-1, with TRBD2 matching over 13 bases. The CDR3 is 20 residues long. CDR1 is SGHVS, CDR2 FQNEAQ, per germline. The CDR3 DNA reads TGTGCCAGCAGATTAGTCGGACTAGCGGGAGTTTCAGTCCCCTACAATGAGCAGTTCTTC. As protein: CASRLVGLAGVSVPYNEQFF.

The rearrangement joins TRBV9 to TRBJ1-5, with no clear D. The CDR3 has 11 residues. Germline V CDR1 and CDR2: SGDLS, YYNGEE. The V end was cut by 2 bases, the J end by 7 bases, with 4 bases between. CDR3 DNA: TGTGCCAGCAGCGTCGGACAGCCCCAGCATTTT. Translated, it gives CASSVGQPQHF.

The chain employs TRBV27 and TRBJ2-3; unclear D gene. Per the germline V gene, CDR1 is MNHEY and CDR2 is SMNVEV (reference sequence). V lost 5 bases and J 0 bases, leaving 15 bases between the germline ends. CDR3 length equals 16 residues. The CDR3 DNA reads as TGTGCCAGCAGTCCATTTGAGCTACATAGCACAGATACGCAGTATTTT. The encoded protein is CASSPFELHSTDTQYF.

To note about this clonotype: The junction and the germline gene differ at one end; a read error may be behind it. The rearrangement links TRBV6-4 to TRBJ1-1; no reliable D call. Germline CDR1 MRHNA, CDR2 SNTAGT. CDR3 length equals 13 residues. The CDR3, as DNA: TGTGCCAGCAGTGACGGGGAGAACACTGGAGCTTTCTTT. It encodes CASSDGENTGAFF.

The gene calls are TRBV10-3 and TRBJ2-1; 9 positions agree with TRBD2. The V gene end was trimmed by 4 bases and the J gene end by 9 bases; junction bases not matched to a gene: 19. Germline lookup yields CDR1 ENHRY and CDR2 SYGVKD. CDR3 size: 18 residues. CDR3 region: CAISALEDRAGGSSEQFF. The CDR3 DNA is TGTGCCATCAGTGCCCTTGAGGACCGAGCGGGGGGCAGCAGTGAGCAGTTCTTC.

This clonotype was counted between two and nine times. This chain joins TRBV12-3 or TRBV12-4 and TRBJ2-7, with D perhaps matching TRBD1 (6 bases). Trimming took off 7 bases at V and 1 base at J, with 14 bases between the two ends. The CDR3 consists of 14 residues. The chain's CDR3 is CASTYREGSYEQYF. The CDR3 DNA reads TGTGCCAGCACCTACAGGGAAGGGTCCTACGAGCAGTACTTC.